The 30 T cell receptor beta chains below were found in one sample sequenced in a study of low-dose radiotherapy and immunotherapy resistance in tumors. Time point denoted: before trial treatment. Primers used for first-strand cDNA, a TRAV- and TRBV-specific set, covered both alpha and beta chains. The authors amplified TCRs for 15 to 25 PCR cycles with a constant-region primer and a V-primer adapter. TCRdb passed the reads through MiXCR, listing each CDR3 protein once. The sample holds tens of thousands of distinct CDR3 sequences, 9.4% seen once. Sequencing was performed on PBMCs, taken before treatment. These TCRs come from a male donor with prostate cancer.

The sample holds many counts of this clonotype. V usage is TRBV27 and J usage is TRBJ2-3, with a tentative D call TRBD1 (5 bases). Per the germline V gene, CDR1 is MNHEY and CDR2 is SMNVEV (reference sequence). Deletions cut 4 bases from V and 4 bases from J, with 15 bases between. This CDR3 is 15 amino acids long. The chain's CDR3 is CASSYYQGGADTQYF. The CDR3 DNA reads as TGTGCCAGCAGTTACTACCAGGGCGGCGCAGATACGCAGTATTTT.

This clonotype appeared many times. The chain combines TRBV9 with TRBJ2-3; no clear D gene. V shed 4 bases and J shed 0 bases, with 9 bases lying between them. This CDR3 is built from 14 residues. Germline V gives CDR1 SGDLS, CDR2 YYNGEE. The CDR3 loop reads CASSFTPSTDTQYF. The CDR3 nucleotides are TGTGCCAGCAGCTTTACCCCCAGCACAGATACGCAGTATTTT.

This clonotype was detected many times. The gene calls are TRBV2 and TRBJ1-2, with D tentatively TRBD1 (5 bases). Trimming pared 6 bases from V and 6 bases from J, leaving 20 bases between. CDR1 and CDR2 (germline): SNHLY, FYNNEI. The CDR3 has 15 residues. CDR3 sequence reads: CASRIGGIQADGYTF. The DNA of the CDR3 is TGTGCCAGCAGGATTGGGGGAATCCAGGCGGATGGCTACACCTTC.

This clonotype was counted at least ten times. This chain uses TRBV18 with TRBJ1-3, with 7 bases that match TRBD1. Trimming at V came to 7 bases and at J to 4 bases, leaving 4 bases not matched to a gene. The CDR3 is 13 residues long. Germline CDR1 reads KGHSH; CDR2 reads LQKENI. The CDR3 is CASLQGTGNTIYF. Here the CDR3 DNA reads TGTGCCAGCTTACAGGGGACCGGAAACACCATATATTTT.

This clonotype was counted between two and nine times. This chain connects TRBV27 to TRBJ2-1; D tentatively fits TRBD1 or TRBD2 (5 bases each). Matching the DNA end better, TRBJ2-7 makes the J call doubtful. The CDR3 consists of 12 residues. Germline lookup yields CDR1 MNHEY and CDR2 SMNVEV (reference sequence). The CDR3, as DNA: TGTGCCAGCAGCCAGACGGGACGCGAGCAGTACTTC. This sequence encodes CASSQTGREQYF.

At least ten counts were recorded for this clonotype. The chain recombines TRBV29-1 with TRBJ1-1; D is ambiguous. Deletions cut 5 bases from V and 1 base from J, with 14 bases between. The V gene's germline CDR1 is SQVTM and CDR2 ANQGSEA. The CDR3 length is 14 residues. The CDR3 spells CSVPRHATNTEAFF. The CDR3 DNA reads as TGCAGCGTTCCGAGGCACGCTACGAACACTGAAGCTTTCTTT.

The table lists this clonotype with many counts. This chain uses TRBV29-1 with TRBJ2-2; maybe TRBD1 (7 bases). Looked up from germline, CDR1 is SQVTM and CDR2 is ANQGSEA. The CDR3 runs to 13 residues. V dropped 6 bases and J dropped 5 bases, with 13 bases sitting between them. CDR3 sequence: CSVVQGGTGELFF. CDR3 DNA: TGCAGCGTAGTTCAGGGGGGAACCGGGGAGCTGTTTTTT.

This clonotype was recorded at least ten times. V and J are TRBV6-8 and TRBJ1-2; 7 nucleotides align to TRBD1. The CDR3 is 15 amino acids. V dropped 6 bases and J dropped 1; count of bases not matched to a gene: 8. The germline gives CDR1 MNHGY, CDR2 SAAAGT. The CDR3 region has the DNA TGTGCCAGCAGCCACCCCCAGGGGGGTAACTATGGCTACACCTTC. Residues: CASSHPQGGNYGYTF.

Details on this clonotype: Since a far larger clone is one base different, this is likely a read error. V is TRBV25-1 and J is TRBJ2-3; D assignment may be TRBD1 or TRBD2 (5 bases each). Per the germline V gene, CDR1 is MGHDK and CDR2 is SYGVNS. The ends were cut back, 6 bases at V and 3 bases at J, with 16 bases in the middle. The CDR3 length is 15 residues. The CDR3 protein is CASSPLGGATDTQYF. Here the CDR3 DNA reads TGTGCCAGCAGCCCCCTTGGGGGAGCTACAGATACGCAGTATTTT.

This clonotype was seen at least ten times. The CDR3 is CASRPQSAGGYEQYF. DNA for the CDR3: TGTGCCAGTAGACCTCAGAGCGCGGGCGGCTACGAGCAGTACTTC. The chain combines TRBV19 with TRBJ2-7; possibly TRBD2 for D (5 bases). CDR3 length: 15 residues. Germline V gene lookup returns CDR1 LNHDA and CDR2 SQIVND (reference sequence). V dropped 6 bases and J dropped 3 bases, with 18 bases sitting between them.

The table lists this clonotype with many counts. The V call is TRBV28, the J call TRBJ1-5; perhaps TRBD1 as D (6 bases). Trimming cost V 8 bases and J 4 bases, with 12 bases left between them. The CDR3 totals 13 residues. Germline CDR1 and CDR2: MDHEN and SYDVKM. The CDR3 nucleotides read TGTGCCAGCTGGAGGGGGGGGAATCAGCCCCAGCATTTT. As protein: CASWRGGNQPQHF.

This clonotype showed up many times. This rearrangement joins TRBV3-1 to TRBJ1-2; 8 nucleotides match TRBD1. V was clipped by 6 bases and J by 1 base; unmatched bases: 10. Germline lookup yields CDR1 LGHDT and CDR2 YNNKEL (reference sequence). The CDR3 sequence is 16 residues long. The CDR3 loop is CASSSLGTGNNYGYTF. CDR3 in DNA: TGTGCCAGCAGTTCTTTAGGGACAGGCAATAACTATGGCTACACCTTC.

This clonotype showed up many times. The gene calls are TRBV5-6 and TRBJ1-5, with 10 bases identical to TRBD1. Per the germline V gene, CDR1 is SGHDT and CDR2 is YYEEEE. This CDR3 contains 14 residues. After removal of 3 bases from V and 5 bases from J, the junction contained 2 bases not matched to a gene. The CDR3 region has the DNA TGTGCCAGCAGCTATGGACAGGGGGATCAGCCCCAGCATTTT. This codes for CASSYGQGDQPQHF.

This clonotype has ten or more counts. The rearrangement uses TRBV7-2 and TRBJ1-3; possibly TRBD1 for D (5 bases). From germline, CDR1 is SGHTA and CDR2 FQGNSA. Trimming shortened V by 11 bases and J by 2 bases, and 19 bases separated the two germline ends. The CDR3 contains 15 residues. This CDR3 is CAGALGQGTGNTIYF. In DNA, the CDR3 is TGTGCCGGGGCTCTCGGGCAGGGCACTGGAAACACCATATATTTT. Together with reference TRBV7-2 and TRBJ1-3, the CDR3 gives the full variable domain: GAGVSQSPSNKVTEKGKDVELRCDPISGHTALYWYRQSLGQGLEFLIYFQGNSAPDKSGLPSDRFSAERTGGSVSTLTIQRTQQEDSAVYLCAGALGQGTGNTIYFGEGSWLTVV.

As to this clonotype: This likely came from a read error, as a far larger clone is one base away. V usage is TRBV6-1 and J usage is TRBJ1-3; a possible D gene is TRBD1 (6 bases). V was pared by 7 bases and J by 2 bases, with 18 bases between. The length of the CDR3 is 16 residues. CDR1 and CDR2 (germline): MNHNS, SASEGT. CDR3 sequence reads: CASKGGGGGAGNTIYF. The DNA for the CDR3 is TGTGCCAGCAAGGGTGGAGGGGGGGGCGCTGGAAACACCATATATTTT.

This clonotype was counted a single time. The likely explanation is a read error, given a far larger clone one base away. The rearrangement joins TRBV13 to TRBJ2-7; 7 bases align to TRBD1. The germline V gene has CDR1 PRHDT and CDR2 FYEKMQ (reference sequence). The CDR3 totals 16 residues. In nucleotides, the CDR3 is TGTGCCAGCAGCTTACCTTCCGAGGGGGCAAACTACGAGCAGAACTTC. Its protein product is CASSLPSEGANYEQNF. The entire variable domain, with the rest obtained from reference TRBV13 and TRBJ2-7, is as follows: AAGVIQSPRHLIKEKRETATLKCYPIPRHDTVYWYQQGPGQDPQFLISFYEKMQSDKGSIPDRFSAQQFSDYHSELNMSSLELGDSALYFCASSLPSEGANYEQNFGPGTRLTVT.

This chain links TRBV4-2 with TRBJ2-1; 13 bases map to TRBD2. The CDR3 has 15 residues. V shed 5 bases and J 10 bases; nucleotides not matched to a gene: 8. CDR1 and CDR2 (germline): LGHNA, YNFKEQ. The CDR3 DNA reads TGTGCCAGCAGCTTTGGACTAGCGGGAGAGGGCGAGCAGTTCTTC. Translated: CASSFGLAGEGEQFF.

This clonotype was found many times. This chain connects TRBV7-2 to TRBJ2-1; 11 nucleotides match TRBD2. The V segment lost 7 bases and the J segment 7 bases; nucleotides outside the gene matches: 9. There are 15 residues in the CDR3. Looked up from germline, CDR1 is SGHTA and CDR2 is FQGNSA. The CDR3 sequence is CASNPLAGENNEQFF. CDR3 DNA: TGTGCCAGCAACCCACTAGCGGGAGAAAATAATGAGCAGTTCTTC.

This clonotype was recorded at least ten times. The V call is TRBV7-9, the J call TRBJ2-5; unclear D gene. Germline V lookup: CDR1 SEHNR, CDR2 FQNEAQ (reference sequence). There are 15 residues in the CDR3. With 1 base removed from V and 1 base from J, the gap between germline ends came to 10 bases. The CDR3 nucleotides read TGTGCCAGCAGCTTAGTTGAACTAACCCAAGAGACCCAGTACTTC. Encoded protein: CASSLVELTQETQYF.

Notes on this clonotype: A far bigger clonotype differs at one base, so this is likely a read error. The genes are TRBV22-1 and TRBJ2-7; the DNA was not used to check the table's D call, TRBD1. TRBV22-1 is listed as a pseudogene. CDR3 length equals 13 residues. As DNA, the CDR3 is TGTACCAGCATGGTCGGGGGGAGCTACGAGCAGTACTTC. Amino acid sequence: CTSMVGGSYEQYF.

At least ten counts were recorded for this clonotype. The chain joins TRBV20-1 to TRBJ2-1, with 9 bases fitting TRBD1. Germline lookup yields CDR1 DFQATT and CDR2 SNEGSKA (reference sequence). The CDR3 runs 14 residues. Trimming cost V 6 bases and J 8 bases; bases outside gene matches: 11. CDR3 sequence: CSARTGTGTDEQFF. CDR3 nucleotides: TGCAGTGCAAGGACCGGGACAGGGACCGATGAGCAGTTCTTC.

This clonotype showed up many times. V gene TRBV29-1 combines with J gene TRBJ1-2, with 7 bases that match TRBD1. The V segment lost 2 bases and the J segment 5 bases; nucleotides outside the gene matches: 11. From germline, CDR1 is SQVTM and CDR2 ANQGSEA. The CDR3 is 15 amino acids. The CDR3 protein is CSVERGQSLTYGYTF. The CDR3, as DNA: TGCAGCGTTGAAAGGGGACAGTCTCTAACATATGGCTACACCTTC.

Comments on this clonotype: The CDR3 end shows no conserved phenylalanine or tryptophan, and so a read error is likely. Because the CDR3's place on the DNA is in doubt, the DNA is left out and the CDR3 is given as listed by TCRdb. The V gene is TRBV7-9, the J gene TRBJ2-7; the table's TRBD1 call for D was not verified on the DNA. The germline V gene encodes CDR1 SEHNR and CDR2 FQNEAQ (reference sequence). Ends included, the CDR3 has 15 residues. The CDR3 sequence is CASSLRGTGTYEQNL.

This clonotype has ten or more counts. This chain connects TRBV29-1 to TRBJ1-2; D unclear. The CDR3 has 12 residues. The germline CDR1 and CDR2 sequences are SQVTM and ANQGSEA. Trimming removed 3 bases from V and 1 base from J, with 6 bases in between. For the CDR3, the DNA is TGCAGCGTTGAGTCTAGTAACTATGGCTACACCTTC. Protein product: CSVESSNYGYTF. The full variable domain, its missing parts supplied by reference TRBV29-1 and TRBJ1-2, is SAVISQKPSRDICQRGTSLTIQCQVDSQVTMMFWYRQQPGQSLTLIATANQGSEATYESGFVIDKFPISRPNLTFSTLTVSNMSPEDSSIYLCSVESSNYGYTFGSGTRLTVV.

This clonotype was recorded at least ten times. The rearrangement uses TRBV5-1 and TRBJ1-1, with 7 bases that match TRBD1. The CDR3 loop spans 14 amino acids. V dropped 4 bases and J dropped 5; count of bases not matched to a gene: 8. Germline values: CDR1 SGHRS, CDR2 YFSETQ. The CDR3 is CASSRGTVGTEAFF. The DNA of the CDR3 is TGCGCCAGCAGCCGCGGGACAGTGGGGACTGAAGCTTTCTTT. Together with reference TRBV5-1 and TRBJ1-1, the CDR3 gives the full variable domain: KAGVTQTPRYLIKTRGQQVTLSCSPISGHRSVSWYQQTPGQGLQFLFEYFSETQRNKGNFPGRFSGRQFSNSRSEMNVSTLELGDSALYLCASSRGTVGTEAFFGQGTRLTVV.

There are many counts of this clonotype. The V gene is TRBV5-4, the J gene TRBJ2-5, with D perhaps TRBD2 (6 bases). The CDR3 consists of 16 residues. In germline, CDR1 is SGHNT, CDR2 YYREEE (reference sequence). Trimming pared 1 base from V and 2 bases from J, leaving 15 bases between. In DNA form, the CDR3 reads TGTGCCAGCAGCTTGTCGGCAGGAGGGAGACAAGAGACCCAGTACTTC. It translates to CASSLSAGGRQETQYF.

This clonotype was seen at least ten times. The rearrangement joins TRBV6-6 to TRBJ2-6; D ambiguous. Germline-derived CDR1 and CDR2 are MNHNY and SVGAGI (reference sequence). Trimming removed 2 bases at V and 2 bases at J, with 4 bases between. The CDR3 totals 14 residues. CDR3 residues: CASSYQAGANVLTF. The CDR3 DNA sequence: TGTGCCAGCAGTTACCAGGCTGGGGCCAACGTCCTGACTTTC.

Many counts were recorded for this clonotype. The chain uses TRBV7-2 and TRBJ2-3, with D uncertain. Germline assignment: CDR1 SGHTA and CDR2 FQGNSA. This CDR3 region has 11 residues. Trimming stripped 5 bases from V and 11 bases from J, with 11 bases between. The CDR3 nucleotides are TGTGCCAGCAGCATGCAATATGGGCAGTATTTT. Translated, it gives CASSMQYGQYF.

This clonotype was recorded at least ten times. The chain combines TRBV6-6 with TRBJ2-5; D is ambiguous. V lost 9 bases and J lost 7, with 18 bases in between. CDR3 size: 13 residues. The germline V gene has CDR1 MNHNY and CDR2 SVGAGI (reference sequence). In DNA form, the CDR3 reads TGTGCCAGTTCAGTTATACCAGGCGTGACCCAGTACTTC. Translated: CASSVIPGVTQYF.

This clonotype was detected many times. J is TRBJ1-2 and V is TRBV29-1; D not resolved. The CDR3 runs 11 residues. V dropped 0 bases and J dropped 6 bases, with 5 bases sitting between them. CDR1 and CDR2 (germline): SQVTM, ANQGSEA. This chain's CDR3 is CSVEERDGYTF. The DNA of the CDR3 is TGCAGCGTTGAAGAAAGGGATGGCTACACCTTC.